This T cell receptor beta chain was sequenced in a study of T-cell memory formation after mild COVID-19. General observations from the study: Memory sampled before infection contained some responding clones, suggesting cross-reactive memory joined. Shrinking CD4+ clones resided mostly in CM and EM, and CD8+ ones in EMRA.

MiXCR, applied by TCRdb to the 5' RACE reads, yields one record per CDR3 protein. The sample includes roughly 240,000 distinct CDR3 sequences, 15% to 20% of them seen just once. Many counts were recorded for this clonotype. As yet, its antigen is unknown. The sequence came from a man in his late teens or twenties who had mild COVID-19 (a few samples of this study predate the infection). Cell type and time point are not known. Sequencing was done on a sample of PBMCs or a T cell subset sorted from them (not recorded which).

Written as DNA, the CDR3 is TGTGCCAGCAGCCCTAACAGGGATCAGCCCCAGCATTTT. As protein: CASSPNRDQPQHF. The rearrangement joins TRBV7-2 to TRBJ1-5, with D possibly matching TRBD1 (6 bases). Trimming stripped 5 bases from V and 5 bases from J, with 10 bases between. Germline CDR1 SGHTA, CDR2 FQGNSA. CDR3 length: 13 amino acids.